One sample yielded the 16 T cell receptor beta chains listed below, sequenced in a study of molecular identifiers for immune sequencing clone quantification. Via MiXCR, TCRdb re-called the PCR reads, giving one row per CDR3 protein. The sample consists of 460,000 or so distinct CDR3 sequences, around 21% of them appearing once. What was sequenced was naive CD8+ T cells from blood, with Jurkat cell RNA spiked in. Subset of the sample: FACS-sorted CD8+CD4-CCR7+CD45RA+ naive T cells. These receptors came from a human donor in good health. Some libraries in this study had Jurkat cell RNA spiked in.

Details on this clonotype: One junction end does not reproduce the germline sequence, and a read error may be involved. The chain carries TRBV12-3 or TRBV12-4 and TRBJ1-5; 7 nucleotides agree with TRBD1. The CDR3 is made up of 13 amino acids. The CDR3 sequence: CARSIRQGQPQHF. The CDR3 bases are TGTGCCCGCAGCATTCGACAGGGCCAGCCCCAGCATTTT.

The table lists this clonotype with a few counts. The chain carries TRBV4-3 and TRBJ2-1; D possibly matches TRBD1 or TRBD2 (5 bases each). The germline V and J ends were trimmed by 5 bases and 6 bases, with 17 bases remaining between them. Germline V gene data show CDR1 as LGHNA and CDR2 as YSLEER. The CDR3 sequence is 15 residues long. The CDR3 coding sequence is TGCGCCAGCAGCTGGGGACGGGCCCCCGGCAATGAGCAGTTCTTC. It encodes CASSWGRAPGNEQFF.

This clonotype was counted at least ten times. V is TRBV6-1 and J is TRBJ2-3; TRBD2 might be the D (7 bases). The CDR3 is 15 residues long. Germline V gene lookup returns CDR1 MNHNS and CDR2 SASEGT. Trimming took 1 base from V and 3 from J, leaving 11 bases between them. DNA for the CDR3: TGTGCCAGCAGTGAAGGGGAGGGGGAAACAGATACGCAGTATTTT. Translating it yields CASSEGEGETDTQYF.

This clonotype was recorded a few times. The chain couples TRBV6-5 to TRBJ2-1; D gene uncertain. This CDR3 is built from 16 residues. V lost 2 bases and J lost 2, with 13 bases in between. Germline V CDR1 and CDR2: MNHEY, SVGAGI. The CDR3 sequence: CASSYTPDKPYNEQFF. The CDR3 coding sequence is TGTGCCAGCAGTTACACCCCAGATAAGCCCTACAATGAGCAGTTCTTC.

The chain carries TRBV13 and TRBJ2-7, with 7 nucleotides matching TRBD2. V shed 1 base, J shed 3 bases, and the junction held 9 bases outside the gene matches. Germline CDR1 PRHDT, CDR2 FYEKMQ (reference sequence). The CDR3 length is 16 residues. CDR3 sequence: CASSLVGTNGNYEQYF. DNA for the CDR3: TGTGCCAGCAGCTTAGTTGGGACTAACGGAAACTACGAGCAGTACTTC.

This clonotype was seen repeatedly, ten times or more. The gene calls are TRBV27 and TRBJ1-2; 7 bases line up with TRBD1. This CDR3 has 13 amino acids. The junction had 1 base not matched to a gene; V was cut back by 3 bases and J by 3 bases. Germline loops: CDR1 MNHEY, CDR2 SMNVEV (reference sequence). The DNA of the CDR3 is TGTGCCAGCAGTTTGGGACAGCACTATGGCTACACCTTC. It yields the protein CASSLGQHYGYTF.

This clonotype was seen ten or more times. V and J are TRBV12-3 or TRBV12-4 and TRBJ2-3; D may match TRBD1 or TRBD2 (6 bases each). V was clipped by 5 bases and J by 2 bases, with 11 bases between them. This CDR3 comprises 14 residues. The DNA for the CDR3 is TGTGCCAGCAGTAGGGGGGCCGACACAGATACGCAGTATTTT. Amino acid sequence: CASSRGADTDTQYF.

This clonotype was picked up many times. This chain links TRBV7-9 with TRBJ1-1, with D hard to call. The germline V gene has CDR1 SEHNR and CDR2 FQNEAQ (reference sequence). This CDR3 region has 14 residues. V was trimmed by 6 bases and J by 0 bases, leaving 11 bases between them. DNA for the CDR3: TGTGCCAGCAGTCCTAGGGTCCTGAACACTGAAGCTTTCTTT. It specifies CASSPRVLNTEAFF.

The CDR3 nucleotides read TGTGCCAGCAGCCCACTAGCGGGGTTCACAGATACGCAGTATTTT. Translated, it gives CASSPLAGFTDTQYF. The chain uses TRBV14 and TRBJ2-3; 10 nucleotides align to TRBD2. Germline V gene lookup returns CDR1 SGHDN and CDR2 FVKESK. This CDR3 is built from 15 residues. V dropped 4 bases and J dropped 2; count of bases not matched to a gene: 3.

The rearrangement uses TRBV20-1 and TRBJ2-2; the D call may be TRBD1 or TRBD2 (5 bases each). Germline lookup yields CDR1 DFQATT and CDR2 SNEGSKA (reference sequence). The CDR3 has 15 amino acids. V lost 4 bases, J lost 3 bases, and 15 bases lay in between. CDR3 DNA sequence: TGCAGTGCTATAGAGGACGGGGCGGACACCGGGGAGCTGTTTTTT. This translates into CSAIEDGADTGELFF.

In the case of this clonotype: This sequence may be a read error, since a much larger clone differs from it by one base. The gene calls are TRBV30 and TRBJ1-2; D uncertain. CDR1 and CDR2 (germline): GTSNPN, SVGIG (reference sequence). CDR3 length: 13 residues. The CDR3 is CVWSPEDRKGYTF. The CDR3 DNA reads TGTGTCTGGAGTCCCGAGGATCGGAAAGGCTACACCTTC.

Turning to this clonotype: One base away lies a much larger clone, so this may be a sequencing read error. The rearrangement uses TRBV7-9 and TRBJ2-7; 7 positions match TRBD1. V was pared by 4 bases and J by 3 bases, with 9 bases of the junction left unmatched. The germline V gene encodes CDR1 SEHNR and CDR2 FQNEAQ (reference sequence). The CDR3 runs 15 residues. The CDR3 DNA reads TGTGCCAGCAGCTCCCGGGACAGAACCAACTACGAGCAGTACTTC. It specifies CASSSRDRTNYEQYF.

In this sample, this clonotype turned up many times. The rearrangement uses TRBV7-9 and TRBJ1-5; D may be TRBD1 (5 bases). This CDR3 region has 15 residues. V lost 3 bases and J lost 5, with 14 bases in between. Germline CDR1 SEHNR, CDR2 FQNEAQ (reference sequence). The CDR3 region is CASSFGTDFDQPQHF. DNA for the CDR3: TGTGCCAGCAGCTTCGGGACCGATTTCGATCAGCCCCAGCATTTT.

This clonotype was recorded many times. This chain links TRBV5-1 with TRBJ1-3; unclear D gene. V lost 0 bases and J lost 0, with 7 bases in between. The CDR3 covers 15 residues. Looked up from germline, CDR1 is SGHRS and CDR2 is YFSETQ. CDR3 region: CASSLEGNSGNTIYF. In nucleotides, the CDR3 is TGCGCCAGCAGCTTGGAAGGAAACTCTGGAAACACCATATATTTT.

This clonotype was recorded a few times. V usage is TRBV12-3 or TRBV12-4 and J usage is TRBJ1-6; possibly TRBD1 for D (6 bases). This CDR3 region has 13 residues. The germline V and J ends were trimmed by 7 bases and 7 bases, with 11 bases remaining between them. CDR3: CASNGGANSPLHF. The CDR3 bases are TGTGCCAGCAATGGGGGGGCCAATTCACCCCTCCACTTT.

This clonotype was seen repeatedly, ten times or more. V is TRBV29-1 and J is TRBJ1-2; no clear D gene. The CDR3 runs to 12 residues. The germline V gene encodes CDR1 SQVTM and CDR2 ANQGSEA. V shed 2 bases and J shed 8 bases, with 12 bases lying between them. The CDR3 DNA is TGCAGCGTTGAACGCGATGAGCCCGGCTACACCTTC. As protein: CSVERDEPGYTF. The whole variable domain, remainder taken from reference TRBV29-1 and TRBJ1-2, is SAVISQKPSRDICQRGTSLTIQCQVDSQVTMMFWYRQQPGQSLTLIATANQGSEATYESGFVIDKFPISRPNLTFSTLTVSNMSPEDSSIYLCSVERDEPGYTFGSGTRLTVV.